This T cell receptor beta chain was retrieved from a study of blood T cells in healthy people across ages. Study-level results: Possibly, changes in expanded clonotypes were confounded because donor CMV status was unknown. Diversity estimates drawn from one million T cells were deemed underestimates.

Samples each yielded at least 5 micrograms of total RNA. With a J-beta primer mix and a sample-barcoded 5' primer, a second PCR ran about 6 to 11 cycles. Each cDNA molecule received a tag from a template-switch adaptor that had 12 random nucleotides. TCRdb reanalysed the 5' RACE reads using MiXCR and keeps one entry per CDR3 protein. The table records around 800,000 distinct CDR3 sequences, about 53% of them present only once. This clonotype has more than one count but fewer than ten. Its target is unknown. The CDR3 has 12 residues. The germline V gene has CDR1 MGHDK and CDR2 SYGVNS. V was trimmed by 2 bases and J by 8 bases, leaving 9 bases between them.

The TCR comes from an elderly man in good health. The chain is built from TRBV25-1 and TRBJ1-2; unclear D gene. Source material: blood. The CDR3 reads CASSEERRGYTF. The CDR3 coding sequence is TGTGCCAGCAGTGAAGAGCGGCGGGGCTACACCTTC.